This TCR beta chain derives from a study of T cells in localized non-small cell lung cancer. Trimming pared 8 bases from V and 2 bases from J, leaving 6 bases between. Germline V gives CDR1 MNHEY, CDR2 SVGAGI. This CDR3 comprises 11 residues. Profiling relied on immunoSEQ multiplex PCR, and the TCRdb table lists in-frame clones only, not all of them. This table has some 130,000 clones, 80% to 90% appearing once. The sequenced sample was peripheral blood, obtained before any cancer treatment. This clonotype was sampled from a female donor older than 55 with stage I lung adenocarcinoma. The chain employs TRBV6-5 and TRBJ1-1; D unresolved. The CDR3, as DNA: TGTGCCAGCGAGAGTAACACTGAAGCTTTCTTT. Translation: CASESNTEAFF.